This entry describes one TCR beta chain. Within the sample, other DNA sequences also encode this same CDR3. The source of the sample is a study of T cells in narcolepsy. V was cut by 1 base and J by 1 base, with 5 bases left in between. Germline CDR1 and CDR2: SGDLS and YYNGEE. This CDR3 has 13 amino acids. TCRdb keeps only in-frame clones here, not all; method: immunoSEQ multiplex PCR. The table includes fewer than 35,000 clones, 79% detected once. The chain is built from TRBV9 and TRBJ1-1; D might be TRBD1 (5 bases). This TCR came from a human donor with narcolepsy. What was sequenced was CD45RA- memory CD4+ T cells from PBMCs. The DNA of the CDR3 is TGTGCCAGCAGCGTACAGGGGAACACTGAAGCTTTCTTT. Translating it yields CASSVQGNTEAFF.